This entry describes one T cell receptor beta chain. What it binds is not known. The PCR contained 60 Vbeta and 13 Jbeta primers. Sequenced by immunoSEQ multiplex PCR; TCRdb stores in-frame clones only, minus some. The table lists approximately 190,000 clones, roughly 84% of them singletons, with about 2.6% in the top ten. This sample is part of a study of cytomegalovirus exposure and HLA in healthy donors. Germline V gene sequence: CDR1 MNHEY, CDR2 SVGAGI. This CDR3 region has 14 residues. Between the trimmed V and J ends, which lost 6 bases and 2 bases, there was a span of 14 bases. Notes on the study in general: It is likely that the observed cluster of highly shared sequence variants was a sequencing artifact. In a later analysis, common viral pathogens appeared linked to several of the most significant clusters.

The chain carries TRBV6-5 and TRBJ2-7, with a tentative D call TRBD1 (6 bases). This sequence originates from a woman aged 50 to 65 in good health and CMV-seropositive. Sample: PBMCs. The CDR3 DNA reads as TGTGCCAGCAGCCGAACAGGGTACCCCTACGAGCAGTACTTC. This sequence encodes CASSRTGYPYEQYF.